This TCR beta chain derives from a study of blood T cell repertoires in COVID-19. Libraries were prepared by immunoSEQ multiplex PCR; TCRdb keeps only in-frame clonotypes and omits some of them. The sample includes 200,000 to 250,000 clones, about 85% of them seen just once. This clone appeared once. Trimming took 1 base from V and 3 from J; bases not matched to a gene: 4. The germline V gene has CDR1 SEHNR and CDR2 FQNEAQ (reference sequence). The CDR3 is 15 amino acids. V is TRBV7-9 and J is TRBJ1-2, with TRBD1 identical over 8 bases. The sequencing sample was made of PBMCs or T cells enriched from blood (not recorded which). The sequence was obtained from a man younger than 40 who had recovered from COVID-19. For the CDR3, the DNA is TGTGCCAGCAGCTTAGTAGCGGACAGGGACTATGGCTACACCTTC. This codes for CASSLVADRDYGYTF. The variable domain in full, completed from reference TRBV7-9 and TRBJ1-2, reads DTGVSQNPRHKITKRGQNVTFRCDPISEHNRLYWYRQTLGQGPEFLTYFQNEAQLEKSRLLSDRFSAERPKGSFSTLEIQRTEQGDSAMYLCASSLVADRDYGYTFGSGTRLTVV.